The 17 T cell receptor beta chains below all came from one sample that was sequenced in a study of cytomegalovirus exposure and HLA in healthy donors (dated by TCRdb to 2017 to 2019). Libraries were prepared through the immunoSEQ multiplex PCR assay. TCRdb stores this immuneACCESS table with in-frame sequences only. Part of the clones is absent; in the studies checked, under half of the shortfall reflects unresolved V genes, and no reason is known for the rest. The sample contains 150,000 to 180,000 clones, 86% of them found a single time. Over 2% of the sample is taken by the ten largest. Sequencing input: PBMCs. These receptor sequences come from a human donor in good health.

The CDR3 sequence is CASSPGQTYGYTF. In DNA, the CDR3 is TGTGCCAGCAGCCCCGGACAGACCTATGGCTACACCTTC. V usage is TRBV6-5 and J usage is TRBJ1-2, with D possibly TRBD1 on 6 matching bases. The CDR3 loop spans 13 amino acids. Per the germline V gene, CDR1 is MNHEY and CDR2 is SVGAGI. V was trimmed by 6 bases and J by 4 bases, leaving 12 bases between them.

The chain is built from TRBV19 and TRBJ1-2; no reliable D call. This CDR3 comprises 16 residues. Germline loops: CDR1 LNHDA, CDR2 SQIVND (reference sequence). The ends were cut back, 9 bases at V and 4 bases at J, with 24 bases in the middle. CDR3 sequence (DNA): TGTGCCAGCGGAAGCCAACAGAGGGTACCTACCTATGGCTACACCTTC. It codes for CASGSQQRVPTYGYTF.

The chain uses TRBV21-1 and TRBJ1-6. TRBV21-1 is classified as a pseudogene. CDR3 size: 15 residues. The CDR3 sequence: CARRVGGSYNSPLHF. Here the CDR3 DNA reads TGTGCCAGGCGGGTGGGGGGCTCCTATAATTCACCCCTCCACTTT.

The rearrangement uses TRBV27 and TRBJ2-2, with 7 bases aligning to TRBD1. J gave up 6 bases and V 6 bases, and 4 bases lay outside the gene matches. CDR3 length equals 13 residues. CDR1 and CDR2 from the germline V gene are MNHEY and SMNVEV (reference sequence). The CDR3 sequence is CASRTGTAGELFF. The CDR3 nucleotides are TGTGCCAGCAGAACAGGGACAGCCGGGGAGCTGTTTTTT.

This chain uses TRBV5-1 with TRBJ1-2; TRBD1 might be the D (6 bases). Germline-derived CDR1 and CDR2 are SGHRS and YFSETQ. This CDR3 spans 15 amino acids. V lost 0 bases to trimming and J lost 6 bases, with 15 bases between them. The CDR3: CASSLAAGTTNGYTF. CDR3 bases: TGCGCCAGCAGCTTGGCCGCCGGGACAACGAATGGCTACACCTTC.

CDR3 loop: CASSLLTGHEQYF. Written as DNA, the CDR3 is TGTGCCAGCAGCTTATTGACAGGGCACGAGCAGTACTTC. The chain recombines TRBV7-9 with TRBJ2-7, with 7 bases that match TRBD1. This CDR3 comprises 13 residues. Trimming took 2 bases from V and 5 from J; bases not matched to a gene: 3. Germline V CDR1 and CDR2: SEHNR, FQNEAQ (reference sequence).

This chain connects TRBV29-1 to TRBJ1-3; unclear D gene. CDR1 SQVTM and CDR2 ANQGSEA come from the germline V gene. Trimming cost V 4 bases and J 0 bases, with 7 bases left between them. The length of the CDR3 is 13 residues. The CDR3 loop reads CSVVESSGNTIYF. CDR3 coding DNA: TGCAGCGTTGTAGAGAGCTCTGGAAACACCATATATTTT.

The CDR3 protein is CASRSGTSNSYEQYF. The CDR3 region has the DNA TGTGCCAGCAGATCCGGGACTAGCAACTCCTACGAGCAGTACTTC. The chain uses TRBV7-8 and TRBJ2-7; TRBD2 agrees at 9 bases. Germline CDR1 and CDR2: SGHVS and FQNEAQ. The junction had 6 bases not matched to a gene; V was cut back by 6 bases and J by 0 bases. CDR3 length: 15 amino acids.

This clone was detected a few times. The chain couples TRBV19 to TRBJ2-2; tentative D call: TRBD2 (6 bases). From germline, CDR1 is LNHDA and CDR2 SQIVND (reference sequence). Deletions cut 3 bases from V and 4 bases from J, with 12 bases between. CDR3 length: 15 residues. The CDR3 region has the DNA TGTGCCAGTAGTATGGAGGGTGGAGGCACCGGGGAGCTGTTTTTT. This codes for CASSMEGGGTGELFF.

The chain uses TRBV7-9 and TRBJ2-5, with a weak D call TRBD1 (5 bases). V was pared by 4 bases and J by 1 base, with 10 bases between. CDR1 and CDR2 from the germline V gene are SEHNR and FQNEAQ (reference sequence). The CDR3 loop spans 14 amino acids. CDR3 sequence: CASSYVGRQETQYF. CDR3 bases: TGTGCCAGCAGCTACGTGGGGCGCCAAGAGACCCAGTACTTC.

The chain couples TRBV5-4 to TRBJ2-7; a weak D match, TRBD2 (6 bases). The CDR3 is 14 amino acids. V lost 4 bases and J 7 bases, leaving 18 bases between the germline ends. Germline CDR1 is SGHNT and CDR2 is YYREEE (reference sequence). CDR3 sequence (DNA): TGTGCCAGCAGCCCTAGCGCGCTGTCGAAAGAGCAGTACTTC. The encoded protein is CASSPSALSKEQYF. The variable domain in full, completed from reference TRBV5-4 and TRBJ2-7, reads ETGVTQSPTHLIKTRGQQVTLRCSSQSGHNTVSWYQQALGQGPQFIFQYYREEENGRGNFPPRFSGLQFPNYSSELNVNALELDDSALYLCASSPSALSKEQYFGPGTRLTVT.

The chain uses TRBV28 and TRBJ1-5; D might be TRBD1 (5 bases). CDR1 and CDR2 from the germline V gene are MDHEN and SYDVKM. The germline V and J ends were trimmed by 2 bases and 3 bases, with 8 bases remaining between them. The CDR3 has 14 amino acids. CDR3 protein: CASSLQGPNQPQHF. In DNA, the CDR3 is TGTGCCAGCAGTTTACAGGGCCCCAATCAGCCCCAGCATTTT. Variable domain in full (rest from reference TRBV28 and TRBJ1-5): DVKVTQSSRYLVKRTGEKVFLECVQDMDHENMFWYRQDPGLGLRLIYFSYDVKMKEKGDIPEGYSVSREKKERFSLILESASTNQTSMYLCASSLQGPNQPQHFGDGTRLSIL.

V usage is TRBV4-1 and J usage is TRBJ1-1; possibly TRBD1 for D (6 bases). This CDR3 contains 14 residues. Germline V gives CDR1 MGHRA, CDR2 YSYEKL. V lost 2 bases and J lost 0, with 7 bases in between. The CDR3 DNA sequence: TGCGCCAGCAGCCAAAGGGGGTTGAACACTGAAGCTTTCTTT. This sequence encodes CASSQRGLNTEAFF.

The count of this clone is one. This chain links TRBV7-3 with TRBJ1-1, with 10 nucleotides matching TRBD1. In germline, CDR1 is SGHTA, CDR2 FQGTGA. The J segment lost 7 bases and the V segment lost 3 bases, leaving 11 bases of the junction unmatched. The CDR3 covers 16 residues. CDR3 DNA sequence: TGTGCCAGCAGCTTGTACCCTGGACAGGGGGGTAATGAAGCTTTCTTT. Translated: CASSLYPGQGGNEAFF.

V is TRBV30 and J is TRBJ1-5; no clear D. This CDR3 region has 14 residues. Germline CDR1 and CDR2: GTSNPN and SVGIG (reference sequence). V was shortened by 0 bases and J by 2 bases, with 8 bases between the two germline ends. DNA for the CDR3: TGTGCCTGGAGTGTACTCGGGGGCAATCAGCCCCAGCATTTT. It encodes CAWSVLGGNQPQHF.

The chain links TRBV25-1 to TRBJ1-6, with 7 bases fitting TRBD1. Germline CDR1 is MGHDK and CDR2 is SYGVNS. The trim removed 8 bases at V and 3 bases at J, leaving 7 bases unmatched. CDR3 length equals 15 residues. The CDR3 region has the DNA TGTGCCAGCCGGACAGGAGGCTTCTATAATTCACCCCTCCACTTT. Translating gives CASRTGGFYNSPLHF.

J is TRBJ1-2 and V is TRBV19; 7 nucleotides line up with TRBD1. V shed 0 bases, J shed 4 bases, and the junction held 2 bases outside the gene matches. Germline values: CDR1 LNHDA, CDR2 SQIVND (reference sequence). The CDR3 loop spans 14 amino acids. The CDR3 DNA reads TGTGCCAGTAGTATAGAGGGACAGATCTATGGCTACACCTTC. The encoded protein is CASSIEGQIYGYTF.